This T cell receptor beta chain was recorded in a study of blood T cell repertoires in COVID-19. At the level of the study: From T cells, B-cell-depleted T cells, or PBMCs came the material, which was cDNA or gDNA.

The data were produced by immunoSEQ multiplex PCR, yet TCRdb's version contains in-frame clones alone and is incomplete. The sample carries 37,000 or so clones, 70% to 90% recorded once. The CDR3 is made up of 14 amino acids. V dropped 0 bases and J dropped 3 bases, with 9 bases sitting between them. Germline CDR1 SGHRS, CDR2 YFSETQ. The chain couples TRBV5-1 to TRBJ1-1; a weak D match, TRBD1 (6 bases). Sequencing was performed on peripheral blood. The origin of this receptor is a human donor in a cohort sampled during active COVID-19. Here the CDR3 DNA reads TGCGCCAGCAGCTTGGTTCCAGGGGACACTGAAGCTTTCTTT. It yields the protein CASSLVPGDTEAFF.